The 16 T cell receptor beta chains presented below share a single source sample, sequenced in a study of HIV-infected patients and healthy controls. TCRdb independently ran MiXCR on the 5' RACE reads; one entry per CDR3 protein. The top ten hold roughly 25% of the sample, which has roughly 20,000 distinct CDR3 sequences, about a sixth seen once. Sequenced: CD8+ T cells from blood. The source is a human donor in good health.

V gene TRBV5-4 combines with J gene TRBJ2-1; D gene uncertain. CDR3 size: 13 residues. V dropped 0 bases and J dropped 7 bases, with 8 bases sitting between them. Germline-derived CDR1 and CDR2 are SGHNT and YYREEE (reference sequence). CDR3 DNA sequence: TGTGCCAGCAGCTTGGGCCAGTCAAATGAGCAGTTCTTC. It yields the protein CASSLGQSNEQFF.

The chain recombines TRBV5-1 with TRBJ2-7; D is unresolved. Germline values: CDR1 SGHRS, CDR2 YFSETQ. V lost 0 bases and J 4 bases, leaving 11 bases between the germline ends. The CDR3 runs 14 residues. CDR3 nucleotide sequence: TGCGCCAGCAGCTTGGCCTCGGGCCCGTACGAGCAGTACTTC. This translates into CASSLASGPYEQYF.

This clonotype showed up many times. This chain joins TRBV6-2 or TRBV6-3 and TRBJ2-1, with 14 bases identical to TRBD2. There are 16 residues in the CDR3. The V gene's germline CDR1 is MNHEY and CDR2 SVGEGT. V lost 6 bases and J lost 9; bases outside the gene matches: 10. The CDR3 sequence: CASSTIRTSGRSEQFF. For the CDR3, the DNA is TGTGCCAGCAGCACGATCCGGACTAGCGGGAGGAGTGAGCAGTTCTTC.

This clonotype showed up many times. This chain connects TRBV9 to TRBJ2-2; 8 positions match TRBD1. The CDR3 is made up of 18 amino acids. Germline V gene sequence: CDR1 SGDLS, CDR2 YYNGEE. V lost 4 bases and J lost 0; bases outside the gene matches: 11. The CDR3 sequence is CASSTRTDRDTNTGELFF. The CDR3 region has the DNA TGTGCCAGCAGCACACGAACGGACAGGGACACGAACACCGGGGAGCTGTTTTTT.

This clonotype is medium-sized (0.01 to 0.1%) by share. V and J are TRBV20-1 and TRBJ2-7, with 9 bases identical to TRBD2. J was trimmed by 4 bases and V by 3 bases; bases with no gene match: 10. The CDR3 length is 15 residues. The germline CDR1 and CDR2 sequences are DFQATT and SNEGSKA (reference sequence). The CDR3 DNA reads as TGCAGTGCTAGCGGAGTAGCGGGGGAGATATACGAGCAGTACTTC. Encoded protein: CSASGVAGEIYEQYF.

The rearrangement links TRBV4-1 to TRBJ2-1; weak D call: TRBD2 (6 bases). The germline V gene encodes CDR1 MGHRA and CDR2 YSYEKL. V lost 0 bases to trimming and J lost 1 base, with 7 bases between them. The length of the CDR3 is 15 residues. CDR3 amino acids: CASSQDGGSYNEQFF. The CDR3, as DNA: TGCGCCAGCAGCCAAGACGGGGGTTCCTACAATGAGCAGTTCTTC.

To note about this clonotype: Since a much larger clone is just one base distant, this may be a read error. The V call is TRBV28, the J call TRBJ2-5, with TRBD1 as a possible D gene (5 bases). Germline lookup yields CDR1 MDHEN and CDR2 SYDVKM. Trimming took off 1 base at V and 5 bases at J, with 14 bases between the two ends. The CDR3 is 15 residues long. In DNA, the CDR3 is TGTGCCAGCAGTTTATTAGCAGGGCGAAACGAGACCCAGTACTTC. This encodes CASSLLAGRNETQYF.

V usage is TRBV7-8 and J usage is TRBJ2-7, with TRBD2 identical over 14 bases. The CDR3 loop spans 14 amino acids. J lost 4 bases, V lost 5 bases, and 1 base had no gene match. Germline CDR1 is SGHVS and CDR2 is FQNEAQ. The DNA of the CDR3 is TGTGCCAGCAGCCGGACTAGCGGGGGGTACGAGCAGTACTTC. It encodes CASSRTSGGYEQYF.

This clonotype occurred once. The chain carries TRBV4-1 and TRBJ2-7; unclear D gene. Germline loops: CDR1 MGHRA, CDR2 YSYEKL. CDR3 length: 16 amino acids. V lost 0 bases and J lost 0, with 12 bases in between. CDR3 sequence: CASSQDPSSYSYEQYF. As DNA, the CDR3 is TGCGCCAGCAGCCAAGATCCGTCAAGTTACTCCTACGAGCAGTACTTC.

Here the CDR3 DNA reads TGCAGTGCTCATGAGGACCGCAGCTCCTACAATGAGCAGTTCTTC. This sequence encodes CSAHEDRSSYNEQFF. J is TRBJ2-1 and V is TRBV20-1; D unresolved. V lost 5 bases, J lost 0 bases, and 14 bases lay in between. The CDR3 loop spans 15 amino acids. The germline CDR1 and CDR2 sequences are DFQATT and SNEGSKA (reference sequence).

The J gene is TRBJ2-5, the V gene TRBV25-1, with D possibly matching TRBD1 (5 bases). The V end was cut by 6 bases, the J end by 1 base, with 12 bases between. The CDR3 loop spans 14 amino acids. Germline-derived CDR1 and CDR2 are MGHDK and SYGVNS. The CDR3 nucleotides read TGTGCCAGCAGGCCCAGGGAAAGCCAAGAGACCCAGTACTTC. This translates into CASRPRESQETQYF.

At least ten counts were recorded for this clonotype. The CDR3 region has the DNA TGTGCCAGCAGCTTAATTGCGGGGACCGTCTACGAGCAGTACTTC. Its translation is CASSLIAGTVYEQYF. The genes are TRBV7-9 and TRBJ2-7; weak D call: TRBD2 (6 bases). Trimming shortened V by 2 bases and J by 3 bases, and 14 bases separated the two germline ends. Germline CDR1 and CDR2: SEHNR and FQNEAQ (reference sequence). The CDR3 length is 15 residues.

This clonotype appeared many times. J is TRBJ2-5 and V is TRBV25-1; 10 bases are a match to TRBD1. Germline V CDR1 and CDR2: MGHDK, SYGVNS. V dropped 2 bases and J dropped 1; count of bases not matched to a gene: 4. CDR3 length: 16 amino acids. The CDR3 is CASSERTGGSQETQYF. The CDR3 bases are TGTGCCAGCAGTGAAAGGACAGGGGGGAGCCAAGAGACCCAGTACTTC.

This chain links TRBV3-1 with TRBJ2-1; D is possibly TRBD1 or TRBD2 (5 bases each). CDR1 and CDR2 from the germline V gene are LGHDT and YNNKEL (reference sequence). Trimming cost V 1 base and J 9 bases, with 13 bases left between them. This CDR3 comprises 14 residues. The CDR3 region is CASSQAWGIGEQFF. DNA for the CDR3: TGTGCCAGCAGCCAAGCCTGGGGGATCGGTGAGCAGTTCTTC.

The rearrangement uses TRBV24-1 and TRBJ2-3, with TRBD2 identical over 9 bases. CDR1 is KGHDR, CDR2 SFDVKD, per germline. The CDR3 runs to 16 residues. Germline trimming cut 4 bases from V and 2 bases from J; bases unmatched to any gene: 6. The DNA for the CDR3 is TGTGCCACCAGTGAATTGACTAGCGGCATCACAGATACGCAGTATTTT. Its protein product is CATSELTSGITDTQYF.

This clonotype has a count of ten or more. The V and J genes are TRBV25-1 and TRBJ1-4; D is possibly TRBD1 (5 bases). The CDR3 has 14 amino acids. The V and J ends lost 4 bases and 3 bases respectively, with 9 bases between them. Per the germline V gene, CDR1 is MGHDK and CDR2 is SYGVNS. CDR3 DNA: TGTGCCAGCAGTGGACGGGACGCTAATGAAAAACTGTTTTTT. Its translation: CASSGRDANEKLFF. Complete variable domain (other parts from reference TRBV25-1 and TRBJ1-4): EADIYQTPRYLVIGTGKKITLECSQTMGHDKMYWYQQDPGMELHLIHYSYGVNSTEKGDLSSESTVSRIRTEHFPLTLESARPSHTSQYLCASSGRDANEKLFFGSGTQLSVL.